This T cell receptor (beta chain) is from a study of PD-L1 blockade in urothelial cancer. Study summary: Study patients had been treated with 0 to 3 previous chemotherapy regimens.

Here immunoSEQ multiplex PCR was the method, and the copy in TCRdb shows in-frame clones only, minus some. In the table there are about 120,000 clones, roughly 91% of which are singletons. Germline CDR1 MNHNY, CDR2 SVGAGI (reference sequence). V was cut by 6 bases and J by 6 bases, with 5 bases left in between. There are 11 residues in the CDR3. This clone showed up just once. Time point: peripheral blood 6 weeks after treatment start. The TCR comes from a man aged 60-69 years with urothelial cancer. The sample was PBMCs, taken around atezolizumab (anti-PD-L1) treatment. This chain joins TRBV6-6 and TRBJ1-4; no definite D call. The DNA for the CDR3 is TGTGCCAGCAGACTGTATGAAAAACTGTTTTTT. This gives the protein CASRLYEKLFF.